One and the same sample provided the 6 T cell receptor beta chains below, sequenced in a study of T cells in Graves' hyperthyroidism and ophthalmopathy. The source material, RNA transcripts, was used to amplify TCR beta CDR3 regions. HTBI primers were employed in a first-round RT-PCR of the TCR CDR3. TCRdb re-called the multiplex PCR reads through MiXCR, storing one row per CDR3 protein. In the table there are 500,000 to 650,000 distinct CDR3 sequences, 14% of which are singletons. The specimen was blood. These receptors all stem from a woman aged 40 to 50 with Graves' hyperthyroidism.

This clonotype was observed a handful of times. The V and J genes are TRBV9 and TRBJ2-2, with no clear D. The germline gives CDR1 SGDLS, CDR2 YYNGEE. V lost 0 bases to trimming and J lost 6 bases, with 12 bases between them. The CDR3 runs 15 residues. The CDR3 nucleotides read TGTGCCAGCAGCGTAGCCGAGAGGCTCGCCGGGGAGCTGTTTTTT. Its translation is CASSVAERLAGELFF.

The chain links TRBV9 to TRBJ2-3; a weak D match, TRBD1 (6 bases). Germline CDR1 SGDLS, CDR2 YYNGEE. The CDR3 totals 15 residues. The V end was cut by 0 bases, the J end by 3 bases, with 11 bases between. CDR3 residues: CASSVDTGKTDTQYF. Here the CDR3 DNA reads TGTGCCAGCAGCGTAGATACAGGGAAAACAGATACGCAGTATTTT.

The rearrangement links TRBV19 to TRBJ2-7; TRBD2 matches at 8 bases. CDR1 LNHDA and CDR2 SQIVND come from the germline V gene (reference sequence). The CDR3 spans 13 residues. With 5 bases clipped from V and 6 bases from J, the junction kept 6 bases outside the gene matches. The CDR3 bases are TGTGCCAGTAGTGAGCTAGCGGGTAGCGAGCAGTACTTC. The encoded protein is CASSELAGSEQYF.

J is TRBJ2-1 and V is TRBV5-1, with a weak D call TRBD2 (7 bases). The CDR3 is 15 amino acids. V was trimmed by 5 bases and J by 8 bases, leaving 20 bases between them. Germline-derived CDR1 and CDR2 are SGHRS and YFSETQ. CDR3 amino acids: CASSPGGPLWDEQFF. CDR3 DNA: TGCGCCAGCAGTCCCGGGGGGCCCCTCTGGGATGAGCAGTTCTTC.

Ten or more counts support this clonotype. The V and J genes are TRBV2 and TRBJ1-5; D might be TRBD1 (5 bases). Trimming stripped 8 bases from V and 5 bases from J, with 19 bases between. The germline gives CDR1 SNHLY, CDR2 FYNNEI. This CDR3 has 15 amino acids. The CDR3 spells CASGSSRGFHQPQHF. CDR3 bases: TGTGCCAGCGGGTCGTCGCGGGGGTTCCATCAGCCCCAGCATTTT.

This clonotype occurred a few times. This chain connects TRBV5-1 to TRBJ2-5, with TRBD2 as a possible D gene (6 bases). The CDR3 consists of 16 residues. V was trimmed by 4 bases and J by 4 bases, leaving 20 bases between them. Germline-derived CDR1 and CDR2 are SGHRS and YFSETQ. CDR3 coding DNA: TGCGCCAGCAGCCCAAACCCCTCCCTCGGGAGAGAGACCCAGTACTTC. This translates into CASSPNPSLGRETQYF.